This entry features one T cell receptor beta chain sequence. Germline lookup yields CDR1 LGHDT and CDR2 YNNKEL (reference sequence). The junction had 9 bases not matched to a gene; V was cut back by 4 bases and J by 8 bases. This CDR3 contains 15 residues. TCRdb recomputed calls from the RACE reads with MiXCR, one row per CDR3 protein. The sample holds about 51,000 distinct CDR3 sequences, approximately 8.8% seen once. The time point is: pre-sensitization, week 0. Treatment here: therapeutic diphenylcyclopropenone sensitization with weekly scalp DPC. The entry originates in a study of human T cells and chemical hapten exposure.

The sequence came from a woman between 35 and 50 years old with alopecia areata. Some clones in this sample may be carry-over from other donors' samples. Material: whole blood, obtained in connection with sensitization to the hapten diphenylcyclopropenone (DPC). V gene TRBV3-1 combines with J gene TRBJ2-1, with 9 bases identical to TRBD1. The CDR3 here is CASSRPGQGGDEQFF. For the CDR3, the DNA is TGTGCCAGCAGCCGACCGGGACAGGGAGGCGATGAGCAGTTCTTC.